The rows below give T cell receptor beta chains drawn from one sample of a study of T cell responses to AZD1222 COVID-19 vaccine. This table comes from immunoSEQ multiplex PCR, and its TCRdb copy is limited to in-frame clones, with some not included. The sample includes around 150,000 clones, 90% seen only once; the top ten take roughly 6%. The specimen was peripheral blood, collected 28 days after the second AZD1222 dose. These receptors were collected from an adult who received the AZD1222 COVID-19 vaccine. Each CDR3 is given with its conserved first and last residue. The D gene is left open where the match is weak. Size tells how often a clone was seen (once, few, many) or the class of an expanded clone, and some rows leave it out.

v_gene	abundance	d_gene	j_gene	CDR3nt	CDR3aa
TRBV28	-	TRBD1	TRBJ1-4	TGTGCCAGCAGATTACAGGGGTCGGATGAAAAACTGTTTTTT	CASRLQGSDEKLFF
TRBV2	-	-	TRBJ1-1	TGTGCCAGCAGTGAATCCTGGGAGGGTGAAGCTTTCTTT	CASSESWEGEAFF
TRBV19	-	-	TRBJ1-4	TGTGCCAGTAGTGGCCAGGCCGAAAAACTGTTTTTT	CASSGQAEKLFF
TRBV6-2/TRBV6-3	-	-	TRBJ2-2	TGTGCCAGCAGTGTGGGGGGATGGGCCGGGGAGCTGTTTTTT	CASSVGGWAGELFF
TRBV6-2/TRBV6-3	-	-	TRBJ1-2	TGTGCCAGCAGTTACGACCGGGGGGCCGCTAACTATGGCTACACCTTC	CASSYDRGAANYGYTF
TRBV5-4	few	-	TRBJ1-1	TGTGCCAGCAGCTTGGAAAGGGCTGAAGCTTTCTTT	CASSLERAEAFF
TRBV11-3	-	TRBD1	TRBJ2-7	TGTGCCAGCAGCTTAGGGACAGGGGGTGCCGAGCAGTACTTC	CASSLGTGGAEQYF
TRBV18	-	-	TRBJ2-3	TGTGCCAGCTCACCGCTGAGCGTGGGGAGCACAGATACGCAGTATTTT	CASSPLSVGSTDTQYF
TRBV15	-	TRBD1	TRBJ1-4	TGTGCCACCAGCCTTGGACAGGGGGCGGAAAAACTGTTTTTT	CATSLGQGAEKLFF
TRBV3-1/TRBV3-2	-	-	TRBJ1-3	TGTGCCAGCAGCACCGGCTCTGGAAACACCATATATTTT	CASSTGSGNTIYF
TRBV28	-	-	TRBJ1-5	TGTGCCAGCAGTTTTCGTTCCCAGGGCGGCAATCAGCCCCAGCATTTT	CASSFRSQGGNQPQHF
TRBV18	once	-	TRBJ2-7	TGTGCCAGCTCAAAGGACAACTCCTACGAGCAGTACTTC	CASSKDNSYEQYF
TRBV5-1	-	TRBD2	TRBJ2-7	TGCGCCAGCAGCTTCCATAGCGGGACATCCTACGAGCAGTACTTC	CASSFHSGTSYEQYF
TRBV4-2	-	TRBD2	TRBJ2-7	TGTGCCAGCAGCTCGACTAGCGGGAGGGCGGGGAAATCCTACGAGCAGTACTTC	CASSSTSGRAGKSYEQYF
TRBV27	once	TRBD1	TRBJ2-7	TGTGCCAGCAGGAGGACAGGGGGCTGGTCCGAGCAGTACTTC	CASRRTGGWSEQYF
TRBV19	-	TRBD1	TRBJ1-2	TGTGCCAGTAGTGAGGGGGCGAACTATGGCTACACCTTC	CASSEGANYGYTF
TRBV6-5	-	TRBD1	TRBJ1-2	TGTGCCAGCAGTTACGGCCAGGGGGGCTATGGCTACACCTTC	CASSYGQGGYGYTF
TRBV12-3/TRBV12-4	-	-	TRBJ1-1	TGTGCCAGCAACTGGGGCTTGAACACTGAAGCTTTCTTT	CASNWGLNTEAFF
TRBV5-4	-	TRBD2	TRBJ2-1	TGTGCCAGCAGCTCGACTAGCGGGAGGCTTAGTTCCTACAATGAGCAGTTCTTC	CASSSTSGRLSSYNEQFF
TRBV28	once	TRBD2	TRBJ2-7	TGTGCCAGCAGCTCTAGCGGGCACTACGAGCAGTACTTC	CASSSSGHYEQYF
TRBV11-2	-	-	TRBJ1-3	TGTGCCAGCAGCCCCCCCTCTGGAAACACCATATATTTT	CASSPPSGNTIYF
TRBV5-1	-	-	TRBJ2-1	TGCGCCAGCAGCACCCTACCCAGCGCTGAGCAGTTCTTC	CASSTLPSAEQFF
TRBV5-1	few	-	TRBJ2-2	TGCGCCAGCCGCGTCGGGGTTTCGAACACCGGGGAGCTGTTTTTT	CASRVGVSNTGELFF
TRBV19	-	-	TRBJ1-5	TGTGCCAGTACGGATTACAGGGTGGGCCAGCCCCAGCATTTT	CASTDYRVGQPQHF
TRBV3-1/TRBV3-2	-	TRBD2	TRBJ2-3	TGTGCCAGCAGCCAAGATCTTGGCTCTCGGGGGGGCTGGGCAGATACGCAGTATTTT	CASSQDLGSRGGWADTQYF
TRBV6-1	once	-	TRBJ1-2	TGTGCCAGCAGTGATATACAGGGAAACTATGGCTACACCTTC	CASSDIQGNYGYTF
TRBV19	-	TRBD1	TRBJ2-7	TGTGCCAGTACTCCCATAGGCTCGGACAGGGTCGAGCAGTACTTC	CASTPIGSDRVEQYF
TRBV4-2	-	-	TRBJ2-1	TGTGCCAGCAGCCAAGATTACTTATCCAATGAGCAGTTCTTC	CASSQDYLSNEQFF
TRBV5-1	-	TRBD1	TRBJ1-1	TGCGCCAGTGGACAGGTCCCTATGAACACTGAAGCTTTCTTT	CASGQVPMNTEAFF
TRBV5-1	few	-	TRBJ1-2	TGCGCCAGCAGCTTGGACAGTAACTATGGCTACACCTTC	CASSLDSNYGYTF
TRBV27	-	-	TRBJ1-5	TGTGCCAGCAGTTCACAGTTCTCGAATCAGCCCCAGCATTTT	CASSSQFSNQPQHF
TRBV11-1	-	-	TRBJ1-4	TGTGCCACTGCTCCAGACGCAACTAATGAAAAACTGTTTTTT	CATAPDATNEKLFF
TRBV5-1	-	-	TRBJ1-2	TGCGCCAGCAGCTTGGGAAAGGGAAACTATGGCTACACCTTC	CASSLGKGNYGYTF
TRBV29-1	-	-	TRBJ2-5	TGCAGCGCCCCCCGACGGAGCGGTCCAACTAAAGAGACCCAGTACTTC	CSAPRRSGPTKETQYF
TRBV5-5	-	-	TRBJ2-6	TGTGCCAGCAGCTTGGAGCGAAGCGGACCGTCTGGGGCCAACGTCCTGACTTTC	CASSLERSGPSGANVLTF
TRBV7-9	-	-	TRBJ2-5	TGTGCCAGCAGCTTAGTCGAGACCCAGTACTTC	CASSLVETQYF
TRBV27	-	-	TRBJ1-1	TGTGCCAGCAGTCCTACACTTACGGCACCGGGGACTGAAGCTTTCTTT	CASSPTLTAPGTEAFF
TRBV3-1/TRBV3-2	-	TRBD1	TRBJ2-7	TGTGCCAGCAGCTCAAGCCGGACAGGGCCGCCCTACGAGCAGTACTTC	CASSSSRTGPPYEQYF
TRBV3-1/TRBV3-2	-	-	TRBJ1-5	TGTGCCAGCAGCCAAGACATTGGGGATCAGCCCCAGCATTTT	CASSQDIGDQPQHF
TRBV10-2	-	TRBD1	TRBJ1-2	TGCGCCAGCAGAGGGACAGACTCGTGGGCGGAGGGCTACACCTTC	CASRGTDSWAEGYTF
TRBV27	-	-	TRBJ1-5	TGTGCCAGCAAGTTCAGGGGCAATCAGCCCCAGCATTTT	CASKFRGNQPQHF
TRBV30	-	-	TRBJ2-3	TGTGCCTGGAGTTCCGGGGGCGCAGCTTCGGATACGCAGTATTTT	CAWSSGGAASDTQYF
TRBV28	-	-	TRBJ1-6	TGTGCCAGCAGTCTGCTTTCGGGCTCCTATAATTCACCCCTCCACTTT	CASSLLSGSYNSPLHF
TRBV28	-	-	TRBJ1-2	TGTGCCAGCAATGAGGGTACTGTAATGGATGGCTACACCTTC	CASNEGTVMDGYTF
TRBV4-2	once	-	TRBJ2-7	TGTGCCAGCAGCCAAGATCTTGGAGGGTCCTACGAGCAGTACTTC	CASSQDLGGSYEQYF
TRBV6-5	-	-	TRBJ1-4	TGTGCCAGCAGCCAGGGGTCGCGTCTGTTTTTT	CASSQGSRLFF
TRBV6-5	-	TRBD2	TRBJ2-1	TGTGCCAGCAGTTACTCGATACAGCGGGGATACAATGAGCAGTTCTTC	CASSYSIQRGYNEQFF
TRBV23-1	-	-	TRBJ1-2	TGCGCCAGCAGTCAATTCCCTTCTGTCGGAGCTAACTATGGCTACACCTTC	CASSQFPSVGANYGYTF
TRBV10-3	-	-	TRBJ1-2	TGTGCCATCAGTGTCGGCCGAGGCTACACCTTC	CAISVGRGYTF
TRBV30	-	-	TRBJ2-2	TGTGCCTGTCAGGGACAGAACACCGGGGAGCTGTTTTTT	CACQGQNTGELFF
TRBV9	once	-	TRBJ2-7	TGTGCCAGCAGCGTAGACCCCCAGCCGACCTACGAGCAGTACTTC	CASSVDPQPTYEQYF
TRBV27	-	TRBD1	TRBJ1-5	TGTGCCAGCCGCCCAGGGGGGTATAGCAATCAGCCCCAGCATTTT	CASRPGGYSNQPQHF
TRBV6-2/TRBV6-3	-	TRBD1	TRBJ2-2	TGTGCCAGCAGTTACAATCCGGGACAGGGGTCCACCGGGGAGCTGTTTTTT	CASSYNPGQGSTGELFF
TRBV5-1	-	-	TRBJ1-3	TGCGCCAGCAGCTTGGGACGGAACTCTGGAAACACCATATATTTT	CASSLGRNSGNTIYF
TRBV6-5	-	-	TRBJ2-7	TGTGCCAGCACCCCAGACCTCTCCTACTCCTACGAGCAGTACTTC	CASTPDLSYSYEQYF